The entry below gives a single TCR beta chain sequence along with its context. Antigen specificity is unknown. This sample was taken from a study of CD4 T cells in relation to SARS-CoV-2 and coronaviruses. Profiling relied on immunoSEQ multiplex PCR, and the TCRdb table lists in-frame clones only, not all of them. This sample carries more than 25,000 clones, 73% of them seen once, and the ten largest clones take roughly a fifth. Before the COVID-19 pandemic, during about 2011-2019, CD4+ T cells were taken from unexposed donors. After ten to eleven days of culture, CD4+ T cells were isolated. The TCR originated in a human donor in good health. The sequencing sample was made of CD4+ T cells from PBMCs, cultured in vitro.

This chain's CDR3 is CASSPSLREIHYGYTF. CDR3 bases: TGCGCCAGCAGCCCCAGCCTGAGGGAAATACACTATGGCTACACCTTC. The chain joins TRBV5-1 to TRBJ1-2, with D uncertain. Trimming pared 4 bases from V and 3 bases from J, leaving 19 bases between. Looked up from germline, CDR1 is SGHRS and CDR2 is YFSETQ. The CDR3 totals 16 residues.